The present entry profiles one TCR beta chain with its context. No antigen is known for it. This entry belongs to a study of cytomegalovirus exposure and HLA in healthy donors. General study points: Serostatus for CMV was the only available immune exposure information. TCR beta V segments were, for the most part, productive about 87% or about 30% of the time in an earlier analysis.

The PCR ran on 60 Vbeta and 13 Jbeta primers. Sequencing used immunoSEQ multiplex PCR; TCRdb keeps in-frame clones, though not all of them. The sample yields under 200,000 clones, approximately 80% seen once. Sequencing used PBMCs. The clonotype comes from a woman aged 45-60 years in good health and CMV-seronegative.

CDR3 sequence (DNA): TGTGCCAGTAGTATAGTCGGTAGCGGGGGACAGGATACGCAGTATTTT. This gives the protein CASSIVGSGGQDTQYF. V and J are TRBV19 and TRBJ2-3; 9 bases line up with TRBD2. V was clipped by 1 base and J by 6 bases; unmatched bases: 8. The CDR3 runs to 16 residues. Germline CDR1 LNHDA, CDR2 SQIVND (reference sequence).